This note documents a single T cell receptor beta chain sequence. Its target is unknown. The data stem from a study of CD8 T cell repertoires and HIV-1 epitope variants. Across the study: Controls were a CMV, EBV and flu pool, Ebola AY9, and no peptide. Enriched T cells were co-cultured with equal autologous T cell-negative cells. T cells were cultured for approximately ten days with cytokines added on days 3 and 7.

Looked up from germline, CDR1 is LNHDA and CDR2 is SQIVND (reference sequence). The CDR3 has 12 residues. With 1 base removed from V and 3 bases from J, the gap between germline ends came to 4 bases. Libraries were prepared by immunoSEQ multiplex PCR; TCRdb keeps only in-frame clonotypes and omits some of them. Altogether 6,000 to 9,000 clones are present, 66% being singletons, with the ten largest covering under 50%. This receptor was taken from a male donor with HIV. The V and J genes are TRBV19 and TRBJ2-7; D is unresolved. The sample comprised cultured CD8+ T cells derived from PBMCs. The CDR3 region has the DNA TGTGCCAGTAGTATAGCGGGCTACGAGCAGTACTTC. Translating it yields CASSIAGYEQYF.